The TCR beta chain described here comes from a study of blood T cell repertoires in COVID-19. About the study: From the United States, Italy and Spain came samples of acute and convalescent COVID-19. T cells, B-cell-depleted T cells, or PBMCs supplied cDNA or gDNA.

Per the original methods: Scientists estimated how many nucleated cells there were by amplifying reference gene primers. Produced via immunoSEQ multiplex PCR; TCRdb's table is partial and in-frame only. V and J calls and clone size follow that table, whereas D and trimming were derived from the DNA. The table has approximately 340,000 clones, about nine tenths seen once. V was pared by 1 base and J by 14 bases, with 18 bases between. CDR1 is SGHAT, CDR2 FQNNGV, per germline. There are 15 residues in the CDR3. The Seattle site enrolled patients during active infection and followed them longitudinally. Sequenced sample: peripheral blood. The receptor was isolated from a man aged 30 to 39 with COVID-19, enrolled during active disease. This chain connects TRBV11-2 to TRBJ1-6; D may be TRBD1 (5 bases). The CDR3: CASSLVWANQGTLHF. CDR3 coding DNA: TGTGCCAGCAGCTTAGTATGGGCCAACCAGGGAACCCTCCACTTT.